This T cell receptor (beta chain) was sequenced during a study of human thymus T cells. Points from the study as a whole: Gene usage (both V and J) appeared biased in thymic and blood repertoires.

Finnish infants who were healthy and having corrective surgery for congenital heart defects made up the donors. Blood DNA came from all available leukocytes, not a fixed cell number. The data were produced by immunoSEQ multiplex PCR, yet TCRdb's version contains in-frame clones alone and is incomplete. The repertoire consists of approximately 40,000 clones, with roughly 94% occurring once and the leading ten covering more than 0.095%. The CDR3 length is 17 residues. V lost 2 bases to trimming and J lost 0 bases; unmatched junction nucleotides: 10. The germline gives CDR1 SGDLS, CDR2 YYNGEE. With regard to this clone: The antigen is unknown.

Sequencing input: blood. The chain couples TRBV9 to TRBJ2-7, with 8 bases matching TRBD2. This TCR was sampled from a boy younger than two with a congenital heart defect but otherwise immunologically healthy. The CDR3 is CASSVHSRGGHSYEQYF. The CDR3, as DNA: TGTGCCAGCAGCGTGCACTCTCGGGGGGGGCACTCCTACGAGCAGTACTTC.